The clone carrying this T cell receptor beta chain was counted only a few times. The germline V and J ends were trimmed by 6 bases and 3 bases, with 17 bases remaining between them. From germline, CDR1 is SNHLY and CDR2 FYNNEI. The CDR3 extends over 16 amino acids. The data belong to a study of cytomegalovirus exposure and HLA in healthy donors. With 60 Vbeta and 13 Jbeta primers, the PCR was carried out. Sequenced by immunoSEQ multiplex PCR; TCRdb stores in-frame clones only, minus some. The sample shows 95,000 to 150,000 clones, 77% of them seen only once. This sequence joins TRBV2 and TRBJ1-4; TRBD1 might be the D (6 bases). Source material: PBMCs. This sequence was found in a man aged 18 to 35 in good health and CMV-seropositive. The CDR3 loop is CASRVRLAGANEKLFF. Written as DNA, the CDR3 is TGTGCCAGCAGGGTACGGTTGGCAGGGGCTAATGAAAAACTGTTTTTT. Variable domain in full (rest from reference TRBV2 and TRBJ1-4): EPEVTQTPSHQVTQMGQEVILRCVPISNHLYFYWYRQILGQKVEFLVSFYNNEISEKSEIFDDQFSVERPDGSNFTLKIRSTKLEDSAMYFCASRVRLAGANEKLFFGSGTQLSVL.